The 30 T cell receptor beta chains below all came from one sample that was sequenced in a study of identifying expanded T cells in peripheral blood. Measured with immunoSEQ multiplex PCR; TCRdb has only the in-frame clones, and not every one. Of 70,000 to 95,000 clones listed, about 88% were seen once; the top ten hold about 3.9%. Sequenced input: blood. These receptor sequences come from a person aged 18 to 69 in good health.

Written as DNA, the CDR3 is TGTGCCAGCAGCTTAGTATCAGGGAAGGATGGCTACACCTTC. This gives the protein CASSLVSGKDGYTF. The rearrangement joins TRBV7-9 to TRBJ1-2; tentative D call: TRBD1 (5 bases). The V and J ends lost 1 base and 6 bases respectively, with 12 bases between them. Germline loops: CDR1 SEHNR, CDR2 FQNEAQ (reference sequence). The CDR3 spans 14 residues. Combining the CDR3 with reference TRBV7-9 and TRBJ1-2 gives the whole variable domain DTGVSQNPRHKITKRGQNVTFRCDPISEHNRLYWYRQTLGQGPEFLTYFQNEAQLEKSRLLSDRFSAERPKGSFSTLEIQRTEQGDSAMYLCASSLVSGKDGYTFGSGTRLTVV.

The J gene is TRBJ2-7, the V gene TRBV19; D is perhaps TRBD1 or TRBD2 (6 bases each). V lost 2 bases to trimming and J lost 0 bases, with 14 bases between them. Germline CDR1 is LNHDA and CDR2 is SQIVND (reference sequence). This CDR3 comprises 16 residues. CDR3: CASSISGAVSSYEQYF. In DNA, the CDR3 is TGTGCCAGTAGTATATCGGGGGCAGTGAGCTCCTACGAGCAGTACTTC.

In its sample, this clone was seen a few times. The V gene is TRBV6-5, the J gene TRBJ1-6; maybe TRBD1 (6 bases). The germline V gene encodes CDR1 MNHEY and CDR2 SVGAGI. V gave up 0 bases and J gave up 9 bases, with 9 bases separating them. There are 14 residues in the CDR3. CDR3 DNA sequence: TGTGCCAGCAGTTACTCCAGGGGAATTTCACCCCTCCACTTT. Protein sequence: CASSYSRGISPLHF.

The J gene is TRBJ1-2, the V gene TRBV18, with a tentative D call TRBD1 (6 bases). The CDR3 sequence is 13 residues long. From germline, CDR1 is KGHSH and CDR2 LQKENI. The V end lost 5 bases, the J end lost 5 bases, and 12 bases lay between the germline ends. CDR3: CASSGQSEYGYTF. CDR3 in DNA: TGTGCCAGCTCAGGACAGTCCGAATATGGCTACACCTTC. Using reference TRBV18 and TRBJ1-2 for the parts outside the CDR3, the full variable domain is NAGVMQNPRHLVRRRGQEARLRCSPMKGHSHVYWYRQLPEEGLKFMVYLQKENIIDESGMPKERFSAEFPKEGPSILRIQQVVRGDSAAYFCASSGQSEYGYTFGSGTRLTVV.

This clone was detected a few times. The chain recombines TRBV30 with TRBJ1-2; D gene unclear. The germline V and J ends were trimmed by 0 bases and 4 bases, with 12 bases remaining between them. Germline-derived CDR1 and CDR2 are GTSNPN and SVGIG (reference sequence). This CDR3 is 14 amino acids long. The CDR3 sequence is CAWSVDRTRYGYTF. CDR3 sequence (DNA): TGTGCCTGGAGTGTAGACCGAACTCGCTATGGCTACACCTTC.

J is TRBJ1-2 and V is TRBV15; D ambiguous. This CDR3 comprises 12 residues. Germline lookup yields CDR1 LNHNV and CDR2 YYDKDF (reference sequence). The ends were cut back, 0 bases at V and 6 bases at J, with 5 bases in the middle. CDR3 amino acids: CATSRDSNGYTF. The CDR3 DNA reads TGTGCCACCAGCAGAGATTCGAATGGCTACACCTTC.

CDR3 DNA: TGTGGCTCGCGCGGGCGGTCCTATGGCTACACCTTC. It yields the protein CGSRGRSYGYTF. The chain has TRBV28 and TRBJ1-2; no definite D call. This CDR3 comprises 12 residues. Germline V CDR1 and CDR2: MDHEN, SYDVKM.

V usage is TRBV27 and J usage is TRBJ1-3, with no clear D. V was cut by 5 bases and J by 2 bases, with 7 bases left in between. The CDR3 contains 13 residues. Germline V gene data show CDR1 as MNHEY and CDR2 as SMNVEV (reference sequence). The CDR3, as DNA: TGTGCCAGCAGTACGCGGACTGGAAACACCATATATTTT. This encodes CASSTRTGNTIYF.

The CDR3 protein is CASSLGQVEGYTF. As DNA, the CDR3 is TGTGCCAGCAGCTTGGGGCAGGTAGAGGGCTACACCTTC. V gene TRBV5-4 combines with J gene TRBJ1-2; D remains unclear. Germline-derived CDR1 and CDR2 are SGHNT and YYREEE (reference sequence). V lost 0 bases and J lost 8, with 11 bases in between. This CDR3 has 13 residues.

DNA of the CDR3: TGCGCCAGCAGCCCCGGGACAGGGAACACTGAAGCTTTCTTT. As protein: CASSPGTGNTEAFF. The genes are TRBV5-1 and TRBJ1-1; 8 bases map to TRBD1. From germline, CDR1 is SGHRS and CDR2 YFSETQ. CDR3 size: 14 residues. Trimming at V came to 4 bases and at J to 1 base, leaving 3 bases not matched to a gene.

V is TRBV5-6 and J is TRBJ1-1; D gene unclear. Germline V gene lookup returns CDR1 SGHDT and CDR2 YYEEEE. The V and J ends lost 0 bases and 5 bases respectively, with 11 bases between them. This CDR3 is built from 14 residues. CDR3 nucleotide sequence: TGTGCCAGCAGCTTGGATACCTTGGGGACTGAAGCTTTCTTT. Its protein product is CASSLDTLGTEAFF.

This chain links TRBV28 with TRBJ2-7; 9 nucleotides match TRBD2. This CDR3 is 14 amino acids long. Germline V gene sequence: CDR1 MDHEN, CDR2 SYDVKM. V lost 5 bases to trimming and J lost 7 bases; unmatched junction nucleotides: 9. CDR3 protein: CASSPPGTSREQYF. The DNA of the CDR3 is TGTGCCAGCAGTCCGCCGGGGACTAGCAGGGAGCAGTACTTC.

This CDR3 reads CASSESGTPTDTQYF. The CDR3 DNA reads TGTGCCAGCAGTGAGTCAGGGACTCCCACAGATACGCAGTATTTT. This chain uses TRBV6-4 with TRBJ2-3, with D perhaps matching TRBD2 (6 bases). The CDR3 has 15 amino acids. Germline V lookup: CDR1 MRHNA, CDR2 SNTAGT. V lost 3 bases and J 2 bases, leaving 12 bases between the germline ends.

V usage is TRBV5-5 and J usage is TRBJ2-1; 9 positions match TRBD1. The CDR3 contains 15 residues. Per germline, CDR1 SGHKS and CDR2 YYEKEE (reference sequence). V was clipped by 1 base and J by 4 bases; unmatched bases: 3. The CDR3 sequence: CASSLRDRAYNEQFF. The CDR3 bases are TGTGCCAGCAGCTTGCGGGACAGGGCTTACAATGAGCAGTTCTTC.

This clone was counted once. The gene calls are TRBV27 and TRBJ1-5; D perhaps matches TRBD1 (6 bases). Trimming removed 5 bases from V and 3 bases from J, with 20 bases in between. Germline values: CDR1 MNHEY, CDR2 SMNVEV (reference sequence). This CDR3 is 17 amino acids long. The CDR3 protein is CASSRYTLTGHNQPQHF. Written as DNA, the CDR3 is TGTGCCAGCAGTCGCTACACGCTCACAGGGCACAATCAGCCCCAGCATTTT.

The chain recombines TRBV7-9 with TRBJ2-5; weak D call: TRBD1 (5 bases). Germline CDR1 SEHNR, CDR2 FQNEAQ (reference sequence). Trimming took off 3 bases at V and 2 bases at J, with 10 bases between the two ends. This CDR3 region has 14 residues. CDR3 region: CASSLDTLQETQYF. CDR3 in DNA: TGTGCCAGCAGCTTGGACACTCTGCAAGAGACCCAGTACTTC.

The rearrangement uses TRBV6-1 and TRBJ2-3; TRBD2 aligns across 9 bases. CDR1 and CDR2 from the germline V gene are MNHNS and SASEGT. With V trimmed by 7 bases and J by 2 bases, 7 bases remained unmatched. There are 15 residues in the CDR3. As DNA, the CDR3 is TGTGCCAGCACCTCCTTAGCGGGGGACACAGATACGCAGTATTTT. It codes for CASTSLAGDTDTQYF.

This chain connects TRBV30 to TRBJ2-5, with 12 nucleotides matching TRBD2. CDR1 and CDR2 from the germline V gene are GTSNPN and SVGIG (reference sequence). This CDR3 contains 15 residues. Trimming at V came to 3 bases and at J to 5 bases, leaving 7 bases not matched to a gene. As DNA, the CDR3 is TGTGCCTGGAGCCGACTAGCGGGGGTGTCGGAGACCCAGTACTTC. Encoded protein: CAWSRLAGVSETQYF.

This chain uses TRBV10-3 with TRBJ1-5; 7 bases agree with TRBD1. V dropped 10 bases and J dropped 4; count of bases not matched to a gene: 7. CDR1 is ENHRY and CDR2 is SYGVKD in the germline V gene. The CDR3 sequence is 13 residues long. The CDR3 DNA sequence: TGTGCCAGAAGGGACAGTCTAAATCAGCCCCAGCATTTT. As protein: CARRDSLNQPQHF.

V gene TRBV4-2 combines with J gene TRBJ1-3; maybe TRBD1 (5 bases). With 1 base removed from V and 4 bases from J, the gap between germline ends came to 11 bases. CDR1 and CDR2 from the germline V gene are LGHNA and YNFKEQ. The CDR3 has 15 residues. In nucleotides, the CDR3 is TGTGCCAGCAGCCAAGGATCGGGGGACGGAAACACCATATATTTT. It yields the protein CASSQGSGDGNTIYF.

The CDR3 DNA is TGTGCCAGCAGTTTGGGGGGGGTTCATGGCTACACCTTC. Its protein is CASSLGGVHGYTF. V gene TRBV27 combines with J gene TRBJ1-2, with TRBD1 as a possible D gene (5 bases). From germline, CDR1 is MNHEY and CDR2 SMNVEV (reference sequence). This CDR3 is built from 13 residues. The V end lost 3 bases, the J end lost 6 bases, and 11 bases lay between the germline ends.

The chain employs TRBV14 and TRBJ2-1, with D perhaps assigned TRBD1 or TRBD2 (7 bases each). CDR3 length: 14 residues. The V end was cut by 1 base, the J end by 10 bases, with 14 bases between. Germline assignment: CDR1 SGHDN and CDR2 FVKESK. The CDR3: CASSQVNRGGEQFF. The CDR3 DNA is TGTGCCAGCAGCCAAGTCAACAGGGGAGGGGAGCAGTTCTTC.

The V gene is TRBV4-2, the J gene TRBJ2-3; 12 bases line up with TRBD2. The germline CDR1 and CDR2 sequences are LGHNA and YNFKEQ. V was clipped by 0 bases and J by 6 bases; unmatched bases: 4. The CDR3 is 16 residues long. The CDR3 here is CASSQDPTSGSDTQYF. The CDR3 region has the DNA TGTGCCAGCAGCCAAGATCCGACTAGCGGGAGCGATACGCAGTATTTT.

The chain combines TRBV5-1 with TRBJ2-7; D might be TRBD2 (6 bases). This CDR3 contains 13 residues. Trimming took off 4 bases at V and 4 bases at J, with 12 bases between the two ends. Germline loops: CDR1 SGHRS, CDR2 YFSETQ. As DNA, the CDR3 is TGCGCCAGCAGCCCCCAAGGAGGGTACGAGCAGTACTTC. Protein product: CASSPQGGYEQYF.

The chain combines TRBV30 with TRBJ1-1; 10 bases map to TRBD1. V lost 4 bases and J lost 4; bases outside the gene matches: 3. The CDR3 is 13 residues long. Germline CDR1 GTSNPN, CDR2 SVGIG (reference sequence). CDR3 sequence (DNA): TGTGCCTGGACCCGGGACAGGGGCACTGAAGCTTTCTTT. Translated, it gives CAWTRDRGTEAFF.

The V call is TRBV10-3, the J call TRBJ2-7; D may be TRBD1 (5 bases). Trimming removed 9 bases from V and 3 bases from J, with 15 bases in between. Germline V gene lookup returns CDR1 ENHRY and CDR2 SYGVKD. This CDR3 region has 13 residues. CDR3 residues: CAILATENYEQYF. CDR3 in DNA: TGTGCCATTCTGGCGACAGAAAACTACGAGCAGTACTTC.

The J gene is TRBJ2-5, the V gene TRBV19, with 7 bases fitting TRBD1. This CDR3 spans 15 amino acids. V gave up 3 bases and J gave up 5 bases; unmatched junction bases: 9. Germline CDR1 LNHDA, CDR2 SQIVND (reference sequence). The CDR3 DNA sequence: TGTGCCAGTAGTATGATTAGGGGGCTTGTCGAGACCCAGTACTTC. Protein product: CASSMIRGLVETQYF.

The chain joins TRBV5-5 to TRBJ1-2; 8 bases map to TRBD1. The CDR3 runs to 14 residues. Germline V gives CDR1 SGHKS, CDR2 YYEKEE (reference sequence). After removal of 4 bases from V and 14 bases from J, the junction contained 16 bases not matched to a gene. The CDR3 bases are TGTGCCAGCAGCCCGGGTGACAGGGGCCCGGGAGGAACCTTC. Protein product: CASSPGDRGPGGTF.

The V call is TRBV15, the J call TRBJ1-1, with 8 bases fitting TRBD1. Looked up from germline, CDR1 is LNHNV and CDR2 is YYDKDF (reference sequence). V lost 3 bases and J lost 6; bases outside the gene matches: 9. This CDR3 contains 15 residues. The CDR3 DNA reads as TGTGCCACCAGCAGGCAGAGGGTACAGGGGGCTGAAGCTTTCTTT. This codes for CATSRQRVQGAEAFF.

The chain couples TRBV5-4 to TRBJ2-7, with 10 bases lining up with TRBD2. The CDR3 covers 14 residues. V was pared by 6 bases and J by 4 bases, with 7 bases of the junction left unmatched. Per the germline V gene, CDR1 is SGHNT and CDR2 is YYREEE (reference sequence). CDR3 DNA: TGTGCCAGCAACCCTAGCGGGGGACCTTACGAGCAGTACTTC. Its protein is CASNPSGGPYEQYF. Supplemented by reference TRBV5-4 and TRBJ2-7, the full variable domain reads ETGVTQSPTHLIKTRGQQVTLRCSSQSGHNTVSWYQQALGQGPQFIFQYYREEENGRGNFPPRFSGLQFPNYSSELNVNALELDDSALYLCASNPSGGPYEQYFGPGTRLTVT.